This record concerns one T cell receptor beta chain sequence. Its antigen is undetermined. This entry belongs to a study of T-cell reconstitution after alpha-beta-depleted transplantation in children. Study-level points and caveats: Reportedly, alpha-beta T cells present about two months post-transplant originated from several hundred expanded clones of graft origin. Elevated TCRbeta diversity at day 60 was traced, in some patients, to surviving recipient T cells and thymic progenitors. One year post-transplant, T-cell counts and diversity were largely derived from T cells produced anew.

During its preparation, the TCRbeta library received unique molecular identifiers. Each CDR3 protein is one row after TCRdb ran MiXCR on the PCR reads. Here the sample spans about 870,000 distinct CDR3 sequences, roughly 15% being singletons. Germline-derived CDR1 and CDR2 are SGDLS and YYNGEE. The CDR3 extends over 15 amino acids. V lost 3 bases and J lost 0, with 7 bases in between. The receptor's source is a male patient under 18 who had a stem cell transplant for acute lymphoblastic leukemia, so the T cells may come from the graft donor. The J gene is TRBJ2-6, the V gene TRBV9; D remains unclear. Source: PBMCs, mostly from graft donor cells, taken 360 days after TCRalphabeta/CD19-depleted stem cell transplant. The CDR3 DNA sequence: TGTGCCAGCAGCGCGGCCAGCTCTGGGGCCAACGTCCTGACTTTC. It translates to CASSAASSGANVLTF.